This entry features one TCR beta chain sequence. The antigen is undetermined. All donors were healthy HIV-negative adults lacking recent acute infections or vaccinations. The repertoire was sequenced with immunoSEQ multiplex PCR; TCRdb's copy has only in-frame clones and lacks some. The table includes under 1,100,000 clones, roughly 74% detected once. The record originates from a study of shared clonotypes between healthy human individuals. Overall study: Donor ages ranged 18 to 49 years: a couple of women, a few men.

Study findings and constraints: Shared across several donors were around 5% of the naive CD4 clonotypes. Naive subsets usually exceeded memory subsets in estimated richness.

Germline CDR1 reads KGHSH; CDR2 reads LQKENI. The CDR3 loop spans 16 amino acids. The ends lost 5 bases at V and 5 bases at J; junction bases unmatched: 13. Sequencing used memory CD4+ T cells from PBMCs. This sample's subset: CD45RA-negative fraction. The V gene is TRBV18, the J gene TRBJ2-5, with 8 bases fitting TRBD1. This receptor was identified in a man younger than 30 in good health. Some clones in this sample may be carry-over from other donors' samples. The CDR3 bases are TGTGCCAGCTCAACTCAAGTGGGGCGGACAGGGGAGACCCAGTACTTC. This codes for CASSTQVGRTGETQYF. The variable domain in full, completed from reference TRBV18 and TRBJ2-5, reads NAGVMQNPRHLVRRRGQEARLRCSPMKGHSHVYWYRQLPEEGLKFMVYLQKENIIDESGMPKERFSAEFPKEGPSILRIQQVVRGDSAAYFCASSTQVGRTGETQYFGPGTRLLVL.